Below are 13 T cell receptor beta chains sequenced from a single sample in a study of T-cell memory formation after mild COVID-19. Each CDR3 protein gets one entry after TCRdb re-called the 5' RACE reads with MiXCR. Of around 320,000 distinct CDR3 sequences listed, 14% are singletons. The specimen was PBMCs or a T cell subset sorted from them (not recorded which). All receptors come from a young man who had mild COVID-19 (a few samples of this study predate the infection). Cell type and time point are not known.

V is TRBV6-2 or TRBV6-3 and J is TRBJ2-5; tentatively, D is TRBD1 (6 bases). Germline V gene sequence: CDR1 MNHEY, CDR2 SVGEGT. The CDR3 sequence is 14 residues long. Trimming cost V 6 bases and J 4 bases, with 15 bases left between them. The CDR3: CASSRTALGETQYF. CDR3 sequence (DNA): TGTGCCAGCAGCCGGACAGCCCTGGGAGAGACCCAGTACTTC.

The V call is TRBV30, the J call TRBJ1-2; unclear D gene. From germline, CDR1 is GTSNPN and CDR2 SVGIG (reference sequence). The V end lost 7 bases, the J end lost 0 bases, and 9 bases lay between the germline ends. The CDR3 length is 12 residues. The DNA for the CDR3 is TGTGCCTATTTACCAGCTAACTATGGCTACACCTTC. As protein: CAYLPANYGYTF. Supplemented by reference TRBV30 and TRBJ1-2, the full variable domain reads SQTIHQWPATLVQPVGSPLSLECTVEGTSNPNLYWYRQAAGRGLQLLFYSVGIGQISSEVPQNLSASRPQDRQFILSSKKLLLSDSGFYLCAYLPANYGYTFGSGTRLTVV.

The rearrangement uses TRBV4-2 and TRBJ2-4, with 11 bases identical to TRBD2. The CDR3 covers 20 residues. Trimming took 2 bases from V and 0 from J; bases not matched to a gene: 12. CDR1 and CDR2 from the germline V gene are LGHNA and YNFKEQ. CDR3: CASSQRISGGDDLAKNIQYF. DNA for the CDR3: TGTGCCAGCAGCCAAAGGATTAGCGGGGGGGACGACCTAGCCAAAAACATTCAGTACTTC.

This rearrangement joins TRBV19 to TRBJ2-5; 11 nucleotides align to TRBD2. CDR1 LNHDA and CDR2 SQIVND come from the germline V gene (reference sequence). With V trimmed by 6 bases and J by 5 bases, 2 bases remained unmatched. The CDR3 is made up of 13 amino acids. CDR3 region: CASRTSGAETQYF. The CDR3 DNA reads TGTGCCAGTAGGACTAGCGGGGCCGAGACCCAGTACTTC.

This clonotype showed up many times. The gene calls are TRBV4-1 and TRBJ2-3, with 7 bases identical to TRBD1. V shed 2 bases and J 1 base; nucleotides not matched to a gene: 12. Germline loops: CDR1 MGHRA, CDR2 YSYEKL. CDR3 length equals 18 residues. The CDR3 DNA reads TGCGCCAGCAGCCAACATGCCTTCCGGGACAGAGGCACAGATACGCAGTATTTT. Protein: CASSQHAFRDRGTDTQYF.

The rearrangement uses TRBV9 and TRBJ2-1, with TRBD1 matching 7 bases. The CDR3 extends over 16 amino acids. Germline V lookup: CDR1 SGDLS, CDR2 YYNGEE. V gave up 0 bases and J gave up 4 bases; unmatched junction bases: 7. This CDR3 reads CASSVEISGQYNEQFF. CDR3 bases: TGTGCCAGCAGCGTAGAGATATCGGGACAGTACAATGAGCAGTTCTTC. Filled out from reference TRBV9 and TRBJ2-1, the complete variable domain reads DSGVTQTPKHLITATGQRVTLRCSPRSGDLSVYWYQQSLDQGLQFLIQYYNGEERAKGNILERFSAQQFPDLHSELNLSSLELGDSALYFCASSVEISGQYNEQFFGPGTRLTVL.

This clonotype was seen a few times. The V and J genes are TRBV7-2 and TRBJ2-7; D unclear. Germline-derived CDR1 and CDR2 are SGHTA and FQGNSA. Trimming shortened V by 4 bases and J by 0 bases, and 7 bases separated the two germline ends. This CDR3 has 13 residues. CDR3 DNA sequence: TGTGCCAGCAGCTCCGAGAACTCCTACGAGCAGTACGTC. Translated, it gives CASSSENSYEQYV.

The V gene is TRBV11-2, the J gene TRBJ2-5; 11 bases match TRBD2. Germline CDR1 SGHAT, CDR2 FQNNGV. This CDR3 has 17 amino acids. With 0 bases clipped from V and 4 bases from J, the junction kept 7 bases outside the gene matches. CDR3 DNA sequence: TGTGCCAGCAGCTTAGATCTTTATCTAGCGGGGGGAGAGACCCAGTACTTC. Encoded protein: CASSLDLYLAGGETQYF.

This clonotype was observed a few times. The chain combines TRBV4-1 with TRBJ2-2; 8 bases map to TRBD2. V was clipped by 3 bases and J by 5 bases; unmatched bases: 8. Germline CDR1 and CDR2: MGHRA and YSYEKL. This CDR3 contains 16 residues. The chain's CDR3 is CASSQTGTSKTGELFF. The CDR3 bases are TGCGCCAGCAGCCAGACCGGGACTAGTAAAACCGGGGAGCTGTTTTTT.

This clonotype was recorded many times. The V call is TRBV20-1, the J call TRBJ2-5; TRBD2 agrees at 10 bases. There are 15 residues in the CDR3. The V segment lost 6 bases and the J segment 4 bases; nucleotides outside the gene matches: 11. Germline CDR1 is DFQATT and CDR2 is SNEGSKA (reference sequence). Written as DNA, the CDR3 is TGCAGTGCCCAGGGGCTAGCGGGGGATCGAGAGACCCAGTACTTC. It encodes CSAQGLAGDRETQYF.

CDR3 amino acids: CASSPTYAYNSPLHF. The CDR3, as DNA: TGTGCCAGCAGTCCAACTTATGCCTATAATTCACCCCTCCACTTT. The chain carries TRBV7-2 and TRBJ1-6, with D unclear. The CDR3 contains 15 residues. Trimming shortened V by 6 bases and J by 2 bases, and 11 bases separated the two germline ends. Germline CDR1 SGHTA, CDR2 FQGNSA.

The chain recombines TRBV10-3 with TRBJ1-5; tentatively, D is TRBD1 (6 bases). CDR3 length: 14 amino acids. The germline V and J ends were trimmed by 4 bases and 0 bases, with 7 bases remaining between them. Germline V gene lookup returns CDR1 ENHRY and CDR2 SYGVKD. CDR3 nucleotides: TGTGCCATCAGTGGGGACACTAGCAATCAGCCCCAGCATTTT. This sequence encodes CAISGDTSNQPQHF.

The sample holds a few counts of this clonotype. The chain is built from TRBV4-3 and TRBJ2-3; D not resolved. The V and J ends lost 5 bases and 6 bases respectively, with 12 bases between them. This CDR3 is 13 amino acids long. Germline CDR1 and CDR2: LGHNA and YSLEER. The CDR3 protein is CASSWGWGDTQYF. The CDR3 DNA reads as TGCGCCAGCAGCTGGGGTTGGGGTGATACGCAGTATTTT.